Each of the 32 T cell receptor beta chains below was sequenced from the same sample in a study of vaccination and CD4 T cells after COVID-19. The Oncomine TCR Beta short-read assay was what sequenced the DNA obtained from cultured CD4+ T cells. TCRdb fed the PCR reads into MiXCR, producing one record per CDR3 protein. The data hold approximately 27,000 distinct CDR3 sequences, with 36% observed a single time. Time point denoted: late sampling 161 to 241 days after vaccination in a few convalescent patients. As to treatment: approximately 11-day PBMC culture with coronavirus spike peptide pools or control peptides (ViraFEST assay). Their antigens are not known. Source: CD4+ T cells from blood, cultured in vitro, taken about 7 months after SARS-CoV-2 vaccination. These receptors were collected from a human donor who had recovered from COVID-19.

The chain joins TRBV28 to TRBJ2-1, with D possibly matching TRBD2 (6 bases). The ends were cut back, 7 bases at V and 7 bases at J, with 17 bases in the middle. In germline, CDR1 is MDHEN, CDR2 SYDVKM. The CDR3 runs to 14 residues. The CDR3 sequence: CASIKPRGGNEQFF. In DNA, the CDR3 is TGTGCCAGCATCAAACCCCGGGGAGGAAATGAGCAGTTCTTC.

This clonotype has more than one count but fewer than ten. The chain carries TRBV18 and TRBJ1-5; TRBD1 might be the D (6 bases). V was pared by 4 bases and J by 6 bases, with 16 bases between. Per the germline V gene, CDR1 is KGHSH and CDR2 is LQKENI. The CDR3 is 15 amino acids. This chain's CDR3 is CASSQTGKVGQPQHF. The CDR3 coding sequence is TGTGCCAGCTCACAAACAGGGAAAGTCGGTCAGCCCCAGCATTTT.

This clonotype came up a few times. The chain uses TRBV7-2 and TRBJ2-3; D call uncertain. The CDR3 extends over 12 amino acids. Germline V gene data show CDR1 as SGHTA and CDR2 as FQGNSA. Trimming took 3 bases from V and 4 from J, leaving 5 bases between them. CDR3 amino acids: CASSFVADTQYF. The CDR3 DNA reads TGTGCCAGCAGCTTTGTCGCAGATACGCAGTATTTT.

The chain is built from TRBV7-3 and TRBJ2-7, with 13 bases aligning to TRBD2. The CDR3 spans 15 residues. The germline V gene has CDR1 SGHTA and CDR2 FQGTGA. J gave up 6 bases and V 1 base, and 3 bases lay outside the gene matches. The CDR3 here is CASSLKGLAGPEQYF. DNA for the CDR3: TGTGCCAGCAGCTTAAAGGGACTAGCGGGACCCGAGCAGTACTTC.

This clonotype was detected only a few times. The chain has TRBV20-1 and TRBJ2-7; D ambiguous. Germline CDR1 and CDR2: DFQATT and SNEGSKA (reference sequence). V lost 1 base, J lost 2 bases, and 12 bases lay in between. The CDR3 spans 14 residues. CDR3 loop: CSARGTQHPYEQYF. DNA of the CDR3: TGCAGTGCTAGAGGGACGCAGCATCCCTACGAGCAGTACTTC.

The rearrangement uses TRBV5-1 and TRBJ1-1; TRBD1 aligns across 9 bases. Germline values: CDR1 SGHRS, CDR2 YFSETQ. The CDR3 has 15 amino acids. V gave up 1 base and J gave up 4 bases; unmatched junction bases: 5. This CDR3 reads CASSLLQGARTEAFF. The CDR3 coding sequence is TGCGCCAGCAGCTTGCTACAGGGGGCGCGCACTGAAGCTTTCTTT.

Concerning this clonotype itself: One end of the junction does not line up with germline, which may come from a read error. This sequence joins TRBV11-2 and TRBJ1-6, with 7 bases fitting TRBD1. CDR1 SGHAT and CDR2 FQNNGV come from the germline V gene. This CDR3 comprises 14 residues. The CDR3 nucleotides read TGTGCCGGCAGCCAAGGGGGCTCGCGGTCACCCCTCCACTTT. Translation gives CAGSQGGSRSPLHF.

This clonotype came up a few times. The chain combines TRBV6-1 with TRBJ2-2; tentative D call: TRBD1 (5 bases). Germline assignment: CDR1 MNHNS and CDR2 SASEGT. Trimming cost V 5 bases and J 8 bases, with 12 bases left between them. This CDR3 comprises 13 residues. CDR3 bases: TGTGCCAGCAGTCCCTCAGGGTGGGGGGAGCTGTTTTTT. Translated, it gives CASSPSGWGELFF.

The CDR3 coding sequence is TGTGCCAGCAGCCGGGACTTCACAGATACGCAGTATTTT. Protein product: CASSRDFTDTQYF. This sequence joins TRBV7-2 and TRBJ2-3; possible D gene TRBD2, 6 bases. The CDR3 covers 13 residues. Germline V gene sequence: CDR1 SGHTA, CDR2 FQGNSA. Trimming took 5 bases from V and 2 from J, leaving 8 bases between them.

The CDR3 DNA sequence: TGCAGTGCCCAAAACAGGGGACATCAGCCCCAGCATTTT. It codes for CSAQNRGHQPQHF. V usage is TRBV20-1 and J usage is TRBJ1-5, with 7 bases fitting TRBD1. The CDR3 length is 13 residues. V lost 6 bases, J lost 5 bases, and 7 bases stayed unmatched. The germline CDR1 and CDR2 sequences are DFQATT and SNEGSKA (reference sequence).

The chain has TRBV25-1 and TRBJ2-7; TRBD1 might be the D (6 bases). V lost 6 bases and J 2 bases, leaving 11 bases between the germline ends. There are 13 residues in the CDR3. Germline values: CDR1 MGHDK, CDR2 SYGVNS. The DNA for the CDR3 is TGTGCCAGCAGCGCAGGACAGCCCTACGAGCAGTACTTC. Amino acid sequence: CASSAGQPYEQYF.

The chain uses TRBV27 and TRBJ1-1, with 8 positions matching TRBD1. Germline V CDR1 and CDR2: MNHEY, SMNVEV (reference sequence). Unmatched junction bases numbered 7, after V lost 6 bases and J lost 4 bases. There are 14 residues in the CDR3. The DNA of the CDR3 is TGTGCCAGCAGACAACAGGGGGTCATCACTGAAGCTTTCTTT. It translates to CASRQQGVITEAFF.

This clonotype was counted only a few times. The chain employs TRBV21-1 and TRBJ2-3; TRBD2 was called by the table and not checked on the DNA. TRBV21-1 is noted as a pseudogene. The CDR3 consists of 16 residues. In DNA form, the CDR3 reads TGTGCCAGCAGCAATCATGGGCTAGCGGGAACAGATACGCAGTATTTT. Amino acid sequence: CASSNHGLAGTDTQYF.

This chain joins TRBV28 and TRBJ2-3; the match to TRBD2 covers 9 bases. CDR1 MDHEN and CDR2 SYDVKM come from the germline V gene. V shed 3 bases, J shed 3 bases, and the junction held 4 bases outside the gene matches. CDR3 length equals 15 residues. This CDR3 is CASSFSGGGTDTQYF. In DNA, the CDR3 is TGTGCCAGCAGTTTTAGCGGGGGCGGGACAGATACGCAGTATTTT.

This chain uses TRBV7-9 with TRBJ1-1, with D tentatively TRBD1 (6 bases). The CDR3 is 14 amino acids. Germline CDR1 and CDR2: SEHNR and FQNEAQ (reference sequence). V gave up 3 bases and J gave up 11 bases, with 19 bases separating them. CDR3 residues: CASSLPDRGAGAFF. Written as DNA, the CDR3 is TGTGCCAGCAGCTTGCCCGACCGGGGGGCTGGGGCTTTCTTT.

This clonotype was counted only a few times. This sequence joins TRBV28 and TRBJ1-5; D is uncertain. This CDR3 region has 10 residues. V was shortened by 8 bases and J by 6 bases, with 5 bases between the two germline ends. CDR1 and CDR2 (germline): MDHEN, SYDVKM. The CDR3 spells CASGRQPQHF. The CDR3 nucleotides read TGTGCCAGCGGTCGTCAGCCCCAGCATTTT.

The chain uses TRBV7-9 and TRBJ2-7, with unresolved D. Trimming shortened V by 5 bases and J by 2 bases, and 10 bases separated the two germline ends. Germline V CDR1 and CDR2: SEHNR, FQNEAQ (reference sequence). This CDR3 is 13 amino acids long. CDR3 DNA: TGTGCCAGCAGCAGAACGGCCGCCTACGAGCAGTACTTC. Its translation: CASSRTAAYEQYF.

This clonotype turned up a few times. V and J are TRBV28 and TRBJ1-1, with TRBD1 matching over 8 bases. CDR1 and CDR2 (germline): MDHEN, SYDVKM. Trimming took 4 bases from V and 3 from J; bases not matched to a gene: 10. This CDR3 comprises 16 residues. CDR3 in DNA: TGTGCCAGCAGTTCCCATCAGGGGGCAGCGCACACTGAAGCTTTCTTT. Translation: CASSSHQGAAHTEAFF.

Only a few counts were recorded for this clonotype. This chain connects TRBV7-9 to TRBJ2-3, with D possibly being TRBD2 (5 bases). V was trimmed by 5 bases and J by 4 bases, leaving 7 bases between them. CDR1 is SEHNR and CDR2 is FQNEAQ in the germline V gene (reference sequence). The CDR3 covers 12 residues. The CDR3 bases are TGTGCCAGCAGCCCCGGGGCAGATACGCAGTATTTT. Its translation: CASSPGADTQYF.

This clonotype was seen a few times. The chain links TRBV2 to TRBJ2-7; TRBD1 is a possible D gene (6 bases). V lost 7 bases and J 7 bases, leaving 14 bases between the germline ends. The CDR3 extends over 12 amino acids. CDR1 and CDR2 (germline): SNHLY, FYNNEI. The CDR3 loop reads CASTQGLWEQYF. The CDR3 nucleotides read TGTGCCAGCACACAGGGTCTATGGGAGCAGTACTTC.

This rearrangement joins TRBV5-5 to TRBJ2-5; D not certain. Trimming took off 4 bases at V and 1 base at J, with 11 bases between the two ends. Germline CDR1 is SGHKS and CDR2 is YYEKEE (reference sequence). This CDR3 has 14 residues. The CDR3 DNA sequence: TGTGCCAGCAGCAAGGACCCCTTCCAAGAGACCCAGTACTTC. This gives the protein CASSKDPFQETQYF.

This clonotype was picked up a small number of times. An end of the junction does not agree with germline; a read error may underlie this. The chain's CDR3 is CASREGWGVDSPLHF. The CDR3 region has the DNA TGTGCCAGCAGGGAAGGTTGGGGAGTCGATTCACCCCTCCACTTT. V gene TRBV6-1 combines with J gene TRBJ1-6; D uncertain. Germline V gives CDR1 MNHNS, CDR2 SASEGT. This CDR3 has 15 residues.

V usage is TRBV28 and J usage is TRBJ2-1, with 10 bases aligning to TRBD2. The V gene end was trimmed by 4 bases and the J gene end by 7 bases; junction bases not matched to a gene: 10. CDR1 MDHEN and CDR2 SYDVKM come from the germline V gene. The length of the CDR3 is 16 residues. The chain's CDR3 is CASSSASASGRNEQFF. The CDR3 DNA follows: TGTGCCAGCAGTTCCGCTAGCGCTAGCGGGAGAAATGAGCAGTTCTTC.

The rearrangement joins TRBV18 to TRBJ1-1; D possibly corresponds to TRBD1 (5 bases). Trimming stripped 1 base from V and 13 bases from J, with 19 bases between. The CDR3 spans 14 residues. The germline V gene has CDR1 KGHSH and CDR2 LQKENI. The CDR3 nucleotides read TGTGCCAGCTCACCACAGGGGAACCTTAGGGGAGTTTTCTTT. The encoded protein is CASSPQGNLRGVFF.

The chain recombines TRBV5-1 with TRBJ2-3; 9 nucleotides match TRBD2. The CDR3 sequence is 18 residues long. Germline CDR1 SGHRS, CDR2 YFSETQ. V dropped 4 bases and J dropped 2; count of bases not matched to a gene: 14. This CDR3 reads CASSPGLALGEATDTQYF. CDR3 DNA sequence: TGCGCCAGCAGCCCCGGACTAGCGCTAGGCGAGGCCACAGATACGCAGTATTTT.

The V gene is TRBV6-1, the J gene TRBJ2-1; TRBD2 might be the D (6 bases). The germline gives CDR1 MNHNS, CDR2 SASEGT. The CDR3 totals 14 residues. The V gene lost 5 bases and the J gene lost 12 bases, with 20 bases spanning the gap. The CDR3 DNA sequence: TGTGCCAGCAGTCGAAAGGGATGGGACTCGGCGCAGTTCTTC. Translation gives CASSRKGWDSAQFF.

This clonotype appeared a few times. The chain recombines TRBV6-1 with TRBJ2-1; 9 nucleotides match TRBD2. The better agreement between TRBJ2-7 and the DNA end casts doubt on the J call. The CDR3 consists of 12 residues. CDR1 and CDR2 from the germline V gene are MNHNS and SASEGT. CDR3 loop: CASLGLAGEQYF. CDR3 DNA sequence: TGTGCCAGCCTGGGGCTAGCGGGGGAGCAGTACTTC.

CDR3 protein: CSPGVQTDTQYF. The CDR3 region has the DNA TGCAGTCCCGGAGTACAGACAGATACGCAGTATTTT. The gene calls are TRBV20-1 and TRBJ2-3; D unclear. Germline V gene sequence: CDR1 DFQATT, CDR2 SNEGSKA (reference sequence). This CDR3 region has 12 residues. Trimming stripped 8 bases from V and 3 bases from J, with 12 bases between.

The chain carries TRBV19 and TRBJ1-2; 9 bases are a match to TRBD1. J lost 7 bases, V lost 6 bases, and 6 bases had no gene match. Germline loops: CDR1 LNHDA, CDR2 SQIVND (reference sequence). The CDR3 is made up of 13 amino acids. CDR3 in amino acids: CASSRGQGTGYTF. The DNA for the CDR3 is TGTGCCAGTAGCCGAGGACAGGGGACTGGCTACACCTTC.

This rearrangement joins TRBV7-3 to TRBJ2-3; TRBD2 might be the D (5 bases). The CDR3 is 15 residues long. V lost 2 bases and J lost 0, with 9 bases in between. Germline V CDR1 and CDR2: SGHTA, FQGTGA. The CDR3 nucleotides are TGTGCCAGCAGCTTACAAGCGGTTAGCACAGATACGCAGTATTTT. Translated: CASSLQAVSTDTQYF.

On this clonotype: Because the CDR3 is missing its conserved closing phenylalanine or tryptophan, this is likely a read error. The chain has TRBV20-1 and TRBJ1-2; D not resolved. Germline CDR1 and CDR2: DFQATT and SNEGSKA (reference sequence). The V end lost 0 bases, the J end lost 6 bases, and 11 bases lay between the germline ends. CDR3 length: 13 amino acids. For the CDR3, the DNA is TGCAGTGCTAGAGAATTCGGCGGCCATGGCTACACCTCC. Translating it yields CSAREFGGHGYTS.

Concerning this clonotype: Since no conserved phenylalanine or tryptophan closes the CDR3, a read error is the likely cause. The rearrangement uses TRBV7-7 and TRBJ2-5, with D perhaps matching TRBD2 (6 bases). V was pared by 1 base and J by 5 bases, with 14 bases between. The CDR3 length is 15 residues. The germline V gene has CDR1 SSHAT and CDR2 FNYEAQ (reference sequence). CDR3 bases: TGTGCCAGCAGCTTAGGCGGGGCCCGCGGGGAGACCCAGTACTCC. Amino acids: CASSLGGARGETQYS.